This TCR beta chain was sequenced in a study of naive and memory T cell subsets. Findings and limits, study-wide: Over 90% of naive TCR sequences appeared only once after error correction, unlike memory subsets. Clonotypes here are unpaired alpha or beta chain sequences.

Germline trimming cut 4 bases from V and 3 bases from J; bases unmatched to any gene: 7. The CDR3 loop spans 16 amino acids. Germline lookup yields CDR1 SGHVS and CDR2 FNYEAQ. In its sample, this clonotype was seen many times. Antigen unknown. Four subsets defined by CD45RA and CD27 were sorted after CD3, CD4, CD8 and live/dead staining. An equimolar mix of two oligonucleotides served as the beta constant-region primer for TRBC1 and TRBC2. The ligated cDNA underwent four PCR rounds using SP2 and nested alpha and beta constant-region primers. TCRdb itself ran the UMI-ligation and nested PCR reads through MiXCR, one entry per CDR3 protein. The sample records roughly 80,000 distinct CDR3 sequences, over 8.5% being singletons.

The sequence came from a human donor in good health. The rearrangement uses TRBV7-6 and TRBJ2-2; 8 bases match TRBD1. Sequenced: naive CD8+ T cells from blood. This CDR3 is CASSYPSGQDTGELFF. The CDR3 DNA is TGTGCCAGCAGCTACCCGTCGGGACAGGACACCGGGGAGCTGTTTTTT.